The clone carrying this T cell receptor beta chain has just one count. The antigen is undetermined. The junction and the germline gene differ at one end; a read error may be behind it. The source of the sample is a study of T cells in Graves' hyperthyroidism and ophthalmopathy. The CDR3 loop spans 11 amino acids. Clinicians diagnosed patients from clinical symptoms, serum thyroxine and TRAb, thyroid ultrasound and orbital computed tomography. TCR beta CDR3 regions were amplified from RNA. When the TCR CDR3 underwent first-round RT-PCR, the HTBI primer set was used. TCRdb called the multiplex PCR reads again in MiXCR, with one record for every CDR3 protein. Of approximately 510,000 distinct CDR3 sequences in the sample, 40% to 50% were seen once. Whole-study results and caveats: Most thyroid-expanded clonotypes above 0.001 were also found in blood.

The sample taken for sequencing was peripheral blood or thyroid tissue (not recorded which). The chain uses TRBV12-3 or TRBV12-4 and TRBJ2-5; D not resolved. This TCR was recovered from an adult woman with Graves' disease, either hyperthyroidism or ophthalmopathy (not recorded which). In nucleotides, the CDR3 is TGTGCCAGCAGTTTAATGGAGACCCAGTCCTTC. Translation: CASSLMETQSF.